The clone carrying this T cell receptor (beta chain) was recorded once. No antigen is known for it. Germline-derived CDR1 and CDR2 are SEHNR and FQNEAQ (reference sequence). The CDR3 spans 14 residues. V lost 4 bases, J lost 3 bases, and 4 bases stayed unmatched. These data are taken from a study of cytomegalovirus exposure and HLA in healthy donors. About the research overall: Out of 150 million to 200 million T cells, an earlier analysis found some 120 million unique TCR beta sequences in total. Study-wide results and caveats: There were some public TCRs occurring in many donors, but most TCR sequences were rare.

The PCR contained 60 Vbeta and 13 Jbeta primers. Produced via immunoSEQ multiplex PCR; TCRdb's table is partial and in-frame only. The repertoire holds 150,000 to 200,000 clones, with roughly four fifths as singletons. The sample consisted of PBMCs. This sequence joins TRBV7-9 and TRBJ1-1, with 8 bases identical to TRBD1. This TCR was recovered from a man over 45 in good health and CMV-seropositive. CDR3 amino acids: CASSSRTGYTEAFF. CDR3 sequence (DNA): TGTGCCAGCAGCTCCCGGACAGGGTACACTGAAGCTTTCTTT.